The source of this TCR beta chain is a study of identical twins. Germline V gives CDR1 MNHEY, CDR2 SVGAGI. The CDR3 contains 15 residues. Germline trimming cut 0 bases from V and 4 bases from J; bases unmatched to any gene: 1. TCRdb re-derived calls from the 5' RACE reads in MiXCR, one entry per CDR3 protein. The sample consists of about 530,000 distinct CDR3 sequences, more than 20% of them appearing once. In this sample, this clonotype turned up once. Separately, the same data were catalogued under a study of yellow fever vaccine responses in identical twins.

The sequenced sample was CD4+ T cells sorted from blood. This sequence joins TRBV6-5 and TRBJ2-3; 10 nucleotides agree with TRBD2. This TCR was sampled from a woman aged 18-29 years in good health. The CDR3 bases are TGTGCCAGCAGTTACTCGGGGACTAGCGCAGATACGCAGTATTTT. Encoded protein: CASSYSGTSADTQYF.